Below are 8 T cell receptor beta chains sequenced from a single sample in a study of control samples from healthy donors and cancer patients. Libraries were prepared by immunoSEQ multiplex PCR; TCRdb keeps only in-frame clonotypes and omits some of them. This sample has around 74,000 clones; 85% to 95% occur once, and the top ten carry nearly 6%. The sample consisted of blood. Receptor source: a woman aged 60-70 years in good health.

The rearrangement uses TRBV2 and TRBJ2-1; D gene uncertain. The CDR3 has 12 amino acids. The ends were cut back, 5 bases at V and 10 bases at J, with 12 bases in the middle. Per the germline V gene, CDR1 is SNHLY and CDR2 is FYNNEI. The CDR3 DNA is TGTGCCAGCAGTCCTGATCGTACGGAGCAGTTCTTC. Translating it yields CASSPDRTEQFF.

The DNA of the CDR3 is TGTGCCAGCAGGTCGGGACAGGGAACCTATAATTCACCCCTCCACTTT. Translated, it gives CASRSGQGTYNSPLHF. The chain couples TRBV2 to TRBJ1-6, with 9 bases identical to TRBD1. The germline V gene has CDR1 SNHLY and CDR2 FYNNEI. There are 16 residues in the CDR3. V was pared by 6 bases and J by 2 bases, with 5 bases of the junction left unmatched.

The rearrangement links TRBV4-3 to TRBJ1-2; D remains ambiguous. Deletions cut 2 bases from V and 2 bases from J, with 12 bases between. Germline-derived CDR1 and CDR2 are LGHNA and YSLEER. The CDR3 is 15 amino acids. DNA of the CDR3: TGCGCCAGCAGCCAAACCCGGGCCAGAAACTATGGCTACACCTTC. Amino acid sequence: CASSQTRARNYGYTF.

The chain uses TRBV19 and TRBJ1-1; 8 bases align to TRBD1. The V segment lost 0 bases and the J segment 10 bases; nucleotides outside the gene matches: 4. Germline CDR1 and CDR2: LNHDA and SQIVND (reference sequence). The CDR3 has 13 residues. This CDR3 reads CASSIEDRGSAFF. The CDR3 DNA follows: TGTGCCAGTAGTATAGAAGACAGGGGATCAGCTTTCTTT.

This chain uses TRBV20-1 with TRBJ1-4, with no clear D. Trimming removed 1 base from V and 5 bases from J, with 2 bases in between. Looked up from germline, CDR1 is DFQATT and CDR2 is SNEGSKA (reference sequence). This CDR3 has 11 residues. CDR3 sequence reads: CSARANEKLFF. The CDR3 DNA sequence: TGCAGTGCTAGAGCAAATGAAAAACTGTTTTTT.

J is TRBJ2-7 and V is TRBV19; 8 nucleotides align to TRBD2. The CDR3 extends over 15 amino acids. Germline V gene lookup returns CDR1 LNHDA and CDR2 SQIVND (reference sequence). J was trimmed by 3 bases and V by 5 bases; bases with no gene match: 9. The CDR3 is CASSPLAGSRYEQYF. CDR3 in DNA: TGTGCCAGTAGTCCCCTAGCGGGTTCACGCTACGAGCAGTACTTC.

The genes are TRBV6-6 and TRBJ1-1; D not certain. Germline assignment: CDR1 MNHNY and CDR2 SVGAGI (reference sequence). The CDR3 is 12 amino acids. V was clipped by 2 bases and J by 6 bases, with 7 bases between them. Written as DNA, the CDR3 is TGTGCCAGCAGTTACCGGACTGCTGAAGCTTTCTTT. It specifies CASSYRTAEAFF.

The genes are TRBV27 and TRBJ1-1; no reliable D call. The germline gives CDR1 MNHEY, CDR2 SMNVEV (reference sequence). V was cut by 6 bases and J by 6 bases, with 20 bases left in between. This CDR3 is 15 amino acids long. This chain's CDR3 is CASRWKMGIVSEAFF. CDR3 DNA: TGTGCCAGCAGATGGAAGATGGGTATTGTATCTGAAGCTTTCTTT.